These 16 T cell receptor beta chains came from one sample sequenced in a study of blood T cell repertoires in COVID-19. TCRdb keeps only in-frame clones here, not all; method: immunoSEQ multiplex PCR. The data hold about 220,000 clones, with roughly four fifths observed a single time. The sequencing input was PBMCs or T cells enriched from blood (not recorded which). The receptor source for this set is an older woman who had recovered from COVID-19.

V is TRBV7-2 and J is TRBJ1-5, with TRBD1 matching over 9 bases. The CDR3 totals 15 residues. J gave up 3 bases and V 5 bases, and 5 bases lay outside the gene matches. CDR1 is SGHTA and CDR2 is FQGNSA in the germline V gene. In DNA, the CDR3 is TGTGCCAGCAGCCTACGGACAGGGGCCAATCAGCCCCAGCATTTT. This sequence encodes CASSLRTGANQPQHF.

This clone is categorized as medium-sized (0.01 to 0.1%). CDR3 protein: CASSLADFGQGWPYEQYF. CDR3 nucleotides: TGCGCCAGCAGCTTGGCCGATTTCGGACAGGGGTGGCCCTACGAGCAGTACTTC. V is TRBV5-1 and J is TRBJ2-7, with 9 bases lining up with TRBD1. Germline V lookup: CDR1 SGHRS, CDR2 YFSETQ. J lost 2 bases, V lost 0 bases, and 12 bases had no gene match. There are 18 residues in the CDR3. Combining the CDR3 with reference TRBV5-1 and TRBJ2-7 gives the whole variable domain KAGVTQTPRYLIKTRGQQVTLSCSPISGHRSVSWYQQTPGQGLQFLFEYFSETQRNKGNFPGRFSGRQFSNSRSEMNVSTLELGDSALYLCASSLADFGQGWPYEQYFGPGTRLTVT.

CDR3 protein: CASSPPIEGFADTQYF. The DNA for the CDR3 is TGTGCCAGCTCACCACCTATCGAGGGTTTCGCAGATACGCAGTATTTT. This chain joins TRBV18 and TRBJ2-3, with D possibly being TRBD2 (5 bases). Trimming shortened V by 0 bases and J by 4 bases, and 14 bases separated the two germline ends. The CDR3 has 16 amino acids. Germline V gene data show CDR1 as KGHSH and CDR2 as LQKENI.

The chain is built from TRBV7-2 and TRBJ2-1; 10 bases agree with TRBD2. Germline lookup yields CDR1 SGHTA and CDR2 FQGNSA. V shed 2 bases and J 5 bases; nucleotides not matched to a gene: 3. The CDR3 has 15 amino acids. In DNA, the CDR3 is TGTGCCAGCAGCTTACAAGGACTAGCGGACAATGAGCAGTTCTTC. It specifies CASSLQGLADNEQFF. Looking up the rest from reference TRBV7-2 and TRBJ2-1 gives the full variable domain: GAGVSQSPSNKVTEKGKDVELRCDPISGHTALYWYRQSLGQGLEFLIYFQGNSAPDKSGLPSDRFSAERTGGSVSTLTIQRTQQEDSAVYLCASSLQGLADNEQFFGPGTRLTVL.

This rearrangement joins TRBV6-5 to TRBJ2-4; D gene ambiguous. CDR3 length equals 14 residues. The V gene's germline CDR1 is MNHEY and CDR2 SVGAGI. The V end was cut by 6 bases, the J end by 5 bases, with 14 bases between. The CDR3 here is CASSPVGRENIQYF. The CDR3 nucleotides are TGTGCCAGCAGCCCCGTGGGCCGTGAAAACATTCAGTACTTC.

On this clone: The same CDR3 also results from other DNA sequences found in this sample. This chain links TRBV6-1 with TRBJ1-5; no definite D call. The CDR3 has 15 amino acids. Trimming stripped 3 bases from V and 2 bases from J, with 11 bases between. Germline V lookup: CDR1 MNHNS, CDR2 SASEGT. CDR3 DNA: TGTGCCAGCAGTGATTCCGGGGTGGGCAATCAGCCCCAGCATTTT. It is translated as CASSDSGVGNQPQHF.

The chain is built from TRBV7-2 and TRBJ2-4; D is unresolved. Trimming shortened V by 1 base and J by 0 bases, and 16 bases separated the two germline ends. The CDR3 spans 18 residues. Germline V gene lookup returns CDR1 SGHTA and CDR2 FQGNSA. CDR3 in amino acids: CASSLGVQALGAKNIQYF. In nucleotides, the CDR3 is TGTGCCAGCAGCTTAGGAGTCCAGGCCTTAGGAGCCAAAAACATTCAGTACTTC.

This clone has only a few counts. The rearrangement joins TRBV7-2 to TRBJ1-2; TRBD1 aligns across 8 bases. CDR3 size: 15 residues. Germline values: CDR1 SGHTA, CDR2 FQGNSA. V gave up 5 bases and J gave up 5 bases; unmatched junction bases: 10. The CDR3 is CASSNYPRTGYGYTF. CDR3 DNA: TGTGCCAGCAGCAACTACCCGAGGACAGGGTATGGCTACACCTTC.

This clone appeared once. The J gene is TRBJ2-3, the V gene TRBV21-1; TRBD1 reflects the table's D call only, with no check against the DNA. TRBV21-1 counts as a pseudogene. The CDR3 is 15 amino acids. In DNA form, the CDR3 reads TGTGCCAGCAGCGAAGACGGCAGGCCAACAGATACGCAGTATTTT. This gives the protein CASSEDGRPTDTQYF.

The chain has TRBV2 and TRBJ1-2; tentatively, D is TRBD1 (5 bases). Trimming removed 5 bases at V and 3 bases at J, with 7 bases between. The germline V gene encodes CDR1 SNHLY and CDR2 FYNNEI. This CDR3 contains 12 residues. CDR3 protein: CASSQGYYGYTF. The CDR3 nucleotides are TGTGCCAGCAGTCAGGGTTACTATGGCTACACCTTC.

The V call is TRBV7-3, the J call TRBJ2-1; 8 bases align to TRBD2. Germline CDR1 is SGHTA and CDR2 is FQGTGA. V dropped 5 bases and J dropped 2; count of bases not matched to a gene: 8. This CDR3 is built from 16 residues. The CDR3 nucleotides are TGTGCCAGCAGCCCCGACGGGGGGGCCCCCTACAATGAGCAGTTCTTC. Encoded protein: CASSPDGGAPYNEQFF. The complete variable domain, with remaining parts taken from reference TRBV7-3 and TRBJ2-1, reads GAGVSQTPSNKVTEKGKYVELRCDPISGHTALYWYRQSLGQGPEFLIYFQGTGAADDSGLPNDRFFAVRPEGSVSTLKIQRTERGDSAVYLCASSPDGGAPYNEQFFGPGTRLTVL.

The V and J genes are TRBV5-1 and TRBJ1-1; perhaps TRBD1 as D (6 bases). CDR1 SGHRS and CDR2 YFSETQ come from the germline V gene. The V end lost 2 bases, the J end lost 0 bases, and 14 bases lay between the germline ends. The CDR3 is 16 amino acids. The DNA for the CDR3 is TGCGCCAGCAGCTTAGGACAGAGAAGTATGAACACTGAAGCTTTCTTT. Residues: CASSLGQRSMNTEAFF.

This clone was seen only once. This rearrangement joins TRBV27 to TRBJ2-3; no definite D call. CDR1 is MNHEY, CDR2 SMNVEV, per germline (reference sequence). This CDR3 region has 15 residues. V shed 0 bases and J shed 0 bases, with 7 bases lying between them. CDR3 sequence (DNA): TGTGCCAGCAGTTTATCGACTTTTAGCACAGATACGCAGTATTTT. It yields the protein CASSLSTFSTDTQYF.

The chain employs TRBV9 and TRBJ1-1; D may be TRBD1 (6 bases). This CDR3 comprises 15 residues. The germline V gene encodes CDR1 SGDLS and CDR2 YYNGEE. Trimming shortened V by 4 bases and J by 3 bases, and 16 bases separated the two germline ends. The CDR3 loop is CASSKTGREDTEAFF. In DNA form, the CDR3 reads TGTGCCAGCAGCAAAACAGGGAGGGAGGACACTGAAGCTTTCTTT.

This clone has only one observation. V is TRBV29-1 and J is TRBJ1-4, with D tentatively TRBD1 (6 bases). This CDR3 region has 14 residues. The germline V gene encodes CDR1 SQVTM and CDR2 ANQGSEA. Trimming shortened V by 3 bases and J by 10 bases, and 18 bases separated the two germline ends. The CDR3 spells CSVEESGTRGKLFF. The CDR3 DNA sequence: TGCAGCGTTGAGGAGTCTGGGACAAGGGGAAAACTGTTTTTT.

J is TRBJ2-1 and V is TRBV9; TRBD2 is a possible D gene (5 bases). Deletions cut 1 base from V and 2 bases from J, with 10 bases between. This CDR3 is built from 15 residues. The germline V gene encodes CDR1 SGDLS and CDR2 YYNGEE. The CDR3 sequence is CASSVSLATYNEQFF. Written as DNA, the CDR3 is TGTGCCAGCAGCGTAAGTCTAGCTACCTACAATGAGCAGTTCTTC.